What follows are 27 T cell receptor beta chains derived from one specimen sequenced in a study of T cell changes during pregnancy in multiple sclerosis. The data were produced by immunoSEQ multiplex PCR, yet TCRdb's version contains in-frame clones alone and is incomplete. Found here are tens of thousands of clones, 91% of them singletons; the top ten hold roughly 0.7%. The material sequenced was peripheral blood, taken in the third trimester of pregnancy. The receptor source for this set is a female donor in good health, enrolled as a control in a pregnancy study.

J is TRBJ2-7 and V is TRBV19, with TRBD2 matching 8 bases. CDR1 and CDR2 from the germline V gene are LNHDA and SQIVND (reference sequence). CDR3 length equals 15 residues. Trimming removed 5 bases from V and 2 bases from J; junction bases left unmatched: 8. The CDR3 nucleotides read TGTGCCAGTAGTCTCAGGGCGGGAGGTGCCTACGAGCAGTACTTC. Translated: CASSLRAGGAYEQYF.

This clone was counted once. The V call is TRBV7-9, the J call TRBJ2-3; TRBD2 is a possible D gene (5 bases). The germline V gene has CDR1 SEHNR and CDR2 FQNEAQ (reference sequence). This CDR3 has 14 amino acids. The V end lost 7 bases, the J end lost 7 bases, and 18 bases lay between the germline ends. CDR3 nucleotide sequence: TGTGCCAGCACCCCCCGAGCGGCGGACTATACGCAGTATTTT. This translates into CASTPRAADYTQYF.

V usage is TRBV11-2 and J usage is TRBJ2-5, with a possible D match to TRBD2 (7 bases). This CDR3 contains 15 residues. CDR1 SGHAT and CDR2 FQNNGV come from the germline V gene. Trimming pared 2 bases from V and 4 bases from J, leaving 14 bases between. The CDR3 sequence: CASSLPMGGLETQYF. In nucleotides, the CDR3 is TGTGCCAGCAGCTTACCAATGGGGGGGCTAGAGACCCAGTACTTC.

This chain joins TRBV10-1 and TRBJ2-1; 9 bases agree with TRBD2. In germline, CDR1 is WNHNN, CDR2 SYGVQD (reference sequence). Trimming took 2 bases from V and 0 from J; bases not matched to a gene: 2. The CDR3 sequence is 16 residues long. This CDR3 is CASSENSGSSYNEQFF. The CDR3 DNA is TGCGCCAGCAGTGAGAATAGCGGGAGCTCCTACAATGAGCAGTTCTTC.

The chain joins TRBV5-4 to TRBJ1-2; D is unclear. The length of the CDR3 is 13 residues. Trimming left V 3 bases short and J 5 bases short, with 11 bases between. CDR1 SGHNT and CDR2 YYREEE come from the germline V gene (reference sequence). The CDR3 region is CASSSGKYYGYTF. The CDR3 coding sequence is TGTGCCAGCAGCTCAGGAAAATATTATGGCTACACCTTC.

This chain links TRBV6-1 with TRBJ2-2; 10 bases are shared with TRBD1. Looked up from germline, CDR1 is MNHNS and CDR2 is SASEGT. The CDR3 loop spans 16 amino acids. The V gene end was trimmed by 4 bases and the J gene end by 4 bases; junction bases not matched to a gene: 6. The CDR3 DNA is TGTGCCAGCAGTGGGCGGGGACAGGGGTTCACCGGGGAGCTGTTTTTT. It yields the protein CASSGRGQGFTGELFF.

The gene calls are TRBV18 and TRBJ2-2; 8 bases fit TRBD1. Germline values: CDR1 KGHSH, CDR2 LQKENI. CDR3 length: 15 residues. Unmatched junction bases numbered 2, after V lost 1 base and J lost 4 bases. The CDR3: CASSPRTGGTGELFF. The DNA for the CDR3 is TGTGCCAGCTCACCACGTACAGGGGGCACCGGGGAGCTGTTTTTT.

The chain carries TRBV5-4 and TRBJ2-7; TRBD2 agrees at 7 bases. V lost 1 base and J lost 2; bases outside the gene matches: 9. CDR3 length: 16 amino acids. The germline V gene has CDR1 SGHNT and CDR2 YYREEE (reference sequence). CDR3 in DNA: TGTGCCAGCAGCTTGCAAGGTCCGGCGGGGGCCTACGAGCAGTACTTC. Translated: CASSLQGPAGAYEQYF.

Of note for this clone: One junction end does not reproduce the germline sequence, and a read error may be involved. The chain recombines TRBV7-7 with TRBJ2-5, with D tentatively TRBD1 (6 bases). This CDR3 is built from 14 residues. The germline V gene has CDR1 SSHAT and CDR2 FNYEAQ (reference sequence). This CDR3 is CASSPRQGQETQYF. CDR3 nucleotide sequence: TGTGCTAGCAGCCCAAGGCAGGGGCAGGAGACCCAGTACTTC.

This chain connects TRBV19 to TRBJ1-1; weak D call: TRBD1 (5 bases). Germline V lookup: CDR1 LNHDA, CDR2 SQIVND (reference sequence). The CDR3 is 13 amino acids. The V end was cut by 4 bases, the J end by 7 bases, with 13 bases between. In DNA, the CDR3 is TGTGCCAGTAGTAGGGGAGGGGAGGATGAAGCTTTCTTT. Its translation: CASSRGGEDEAFF.

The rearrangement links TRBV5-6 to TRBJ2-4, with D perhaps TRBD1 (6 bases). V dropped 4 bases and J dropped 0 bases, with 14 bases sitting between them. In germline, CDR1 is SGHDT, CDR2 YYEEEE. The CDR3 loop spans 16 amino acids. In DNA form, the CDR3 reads TGTGCCAGCAGCGACCGGGACATAACAGCCAAAAACATTCAGTACTTC. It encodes CASSDRDITAKNIQYF.

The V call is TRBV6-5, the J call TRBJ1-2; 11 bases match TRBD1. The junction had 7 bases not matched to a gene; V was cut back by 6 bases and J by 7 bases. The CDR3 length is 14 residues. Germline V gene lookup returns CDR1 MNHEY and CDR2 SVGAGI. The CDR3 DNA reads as TGTGCCAGCAGCAGACCCGGGACAGGGGGTGGCTACACCTTC. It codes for CASSRPGTGGGYTF.

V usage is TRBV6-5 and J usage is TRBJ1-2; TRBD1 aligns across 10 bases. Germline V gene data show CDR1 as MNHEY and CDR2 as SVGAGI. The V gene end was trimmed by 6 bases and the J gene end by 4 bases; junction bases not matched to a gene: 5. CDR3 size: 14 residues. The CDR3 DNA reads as TGTGCCAGCAGGCGGGGGACAGGGGCCTATGGCTACACCTTC. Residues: CASRRGTGAYGYTF.

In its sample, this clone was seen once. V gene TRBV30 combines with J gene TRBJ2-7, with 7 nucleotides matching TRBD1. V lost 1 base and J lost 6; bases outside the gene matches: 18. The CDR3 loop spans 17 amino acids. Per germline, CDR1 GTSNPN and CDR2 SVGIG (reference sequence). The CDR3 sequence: CAWSAPQGRQDFFEQYF. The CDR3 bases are TGTGCCTGGAGTGCCCCACAGGGGCGACAGGACTTCTTCGAGCAGTACTTC.

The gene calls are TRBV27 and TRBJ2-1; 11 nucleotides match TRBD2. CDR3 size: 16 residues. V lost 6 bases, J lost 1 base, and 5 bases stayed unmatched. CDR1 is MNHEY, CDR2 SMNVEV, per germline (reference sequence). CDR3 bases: TGTGCCAGCAGACTTAGCGGGGGGGCGTCCTACAATGAGCAGTTCTTC. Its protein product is CASRLSGGASYNEQFF.

The CDR3, as DNA: TGTGCCAGTAGTTCGGGGCAGGGGAATGGCTACACCTTC. Protein: CASSSGQGNGYTF. V and J are TRBV19 and TRBJ1-2; the D gene is possibly TRBD1 (6 bases). The CDR3 sequence is 13 residues long. Germline V gene data show CDR1 as LNHDA and CDR2 as SQIVND (reference sequence). The germline V and J ends were trimmed by 5 bases and 6 bases, with 13 bases remaining between them.

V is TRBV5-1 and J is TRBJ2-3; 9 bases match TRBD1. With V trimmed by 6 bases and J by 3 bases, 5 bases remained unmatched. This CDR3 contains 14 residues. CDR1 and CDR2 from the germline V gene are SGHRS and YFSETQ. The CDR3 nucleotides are TGCGCCAGCAAGGACAGGGGAGGGACAGATACGCAGTATTTT. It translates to CASKDRGGTDTQYF.

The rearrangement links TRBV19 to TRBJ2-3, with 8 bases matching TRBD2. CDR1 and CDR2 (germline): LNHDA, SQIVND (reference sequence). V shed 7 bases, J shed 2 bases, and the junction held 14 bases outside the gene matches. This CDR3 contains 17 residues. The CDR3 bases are TGTGCCAGTACCCGACGGGCGGGAGGTAGCCCCACAGATACGCAGTATTTT. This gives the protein CASTRRAGGSPTDTQYF.

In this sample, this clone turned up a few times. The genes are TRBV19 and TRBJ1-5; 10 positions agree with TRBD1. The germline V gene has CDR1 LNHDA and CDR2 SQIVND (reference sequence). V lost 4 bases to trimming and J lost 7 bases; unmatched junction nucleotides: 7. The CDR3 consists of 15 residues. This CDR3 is CASSTRTGGNQPQHF. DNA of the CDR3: TGTGCCAGTAGTACAAGGACAGGGGGGAACCAGCCCCAGCATTTT.

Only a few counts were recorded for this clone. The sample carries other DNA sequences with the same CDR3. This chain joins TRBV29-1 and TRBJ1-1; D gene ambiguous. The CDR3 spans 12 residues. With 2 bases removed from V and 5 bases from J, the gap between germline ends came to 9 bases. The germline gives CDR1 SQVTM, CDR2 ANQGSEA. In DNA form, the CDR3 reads TGCAGCGTTGAACTCCGAGGGACTGAAGCTTTCTTT. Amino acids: CSVELRGTEAFF.

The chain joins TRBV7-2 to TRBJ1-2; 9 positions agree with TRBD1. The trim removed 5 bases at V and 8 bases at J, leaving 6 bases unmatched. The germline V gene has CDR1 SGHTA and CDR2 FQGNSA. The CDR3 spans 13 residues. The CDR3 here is CASSRDRVSGYTF. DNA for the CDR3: TGTGCCAGCAGCCGGGACAGGGTGTCCGGCTACACCTTC.

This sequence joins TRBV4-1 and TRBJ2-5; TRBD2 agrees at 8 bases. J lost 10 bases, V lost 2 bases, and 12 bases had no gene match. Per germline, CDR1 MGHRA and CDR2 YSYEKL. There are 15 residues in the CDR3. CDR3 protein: CASSQPTSGPEGQYF. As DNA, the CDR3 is TGCGCCAGCAGCCAACCAACTAGCGGTCCCGAAGGCCAGTACTTC.

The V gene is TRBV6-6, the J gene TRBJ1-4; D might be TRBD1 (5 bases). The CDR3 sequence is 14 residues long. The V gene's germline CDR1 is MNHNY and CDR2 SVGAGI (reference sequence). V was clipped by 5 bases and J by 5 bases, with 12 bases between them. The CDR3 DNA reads TGTGCCAGCAGTACAAGGGGCCAGAATGAAAAACTGTTTTTT. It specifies CASSTRGQNEKLFF.

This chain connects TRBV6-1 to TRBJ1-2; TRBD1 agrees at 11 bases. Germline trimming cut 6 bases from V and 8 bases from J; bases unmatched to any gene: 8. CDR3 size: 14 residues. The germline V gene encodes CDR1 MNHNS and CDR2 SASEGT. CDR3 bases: TGTGCCAGCAGCGAGGACAGGGGGCCGTGGGGCTACACCTTC. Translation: CASSEDRGPWGYTF.

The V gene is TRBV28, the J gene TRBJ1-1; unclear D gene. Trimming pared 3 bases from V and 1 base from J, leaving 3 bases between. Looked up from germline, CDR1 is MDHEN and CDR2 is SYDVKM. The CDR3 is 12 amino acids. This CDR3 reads CASSFRNTEAFF. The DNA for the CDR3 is TGTGCCAGCAGTTTCCGGAACACTGAAGCTTTCTTT.

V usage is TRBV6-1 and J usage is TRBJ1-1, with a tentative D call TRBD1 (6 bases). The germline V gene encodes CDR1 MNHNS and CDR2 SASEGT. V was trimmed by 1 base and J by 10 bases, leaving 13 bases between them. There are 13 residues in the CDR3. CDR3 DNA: TGTGCCAGCAGTGAAGAGGGACAAGGTATAGCTTTCTTT. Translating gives CASSEEGQGIAFF.

CDR3 region: CATWDYRRHNEQFF. The DNA of the CDR3 is TGTGCCACGTGGGACTATAGGCGACACAATGAGCAGTTCTTC. The chain joins TRBV6-6 to TRBJ2-1, with 7 bases matching TRBD2. Germline assignment: CDR1 MNHNY and CDR2 SVGAGI (reference sequence). This CDR3 region has 14 residues. Losses at the gene ends were 10 bases for V and 5 bases for J; bases not matched to a gene: 11.